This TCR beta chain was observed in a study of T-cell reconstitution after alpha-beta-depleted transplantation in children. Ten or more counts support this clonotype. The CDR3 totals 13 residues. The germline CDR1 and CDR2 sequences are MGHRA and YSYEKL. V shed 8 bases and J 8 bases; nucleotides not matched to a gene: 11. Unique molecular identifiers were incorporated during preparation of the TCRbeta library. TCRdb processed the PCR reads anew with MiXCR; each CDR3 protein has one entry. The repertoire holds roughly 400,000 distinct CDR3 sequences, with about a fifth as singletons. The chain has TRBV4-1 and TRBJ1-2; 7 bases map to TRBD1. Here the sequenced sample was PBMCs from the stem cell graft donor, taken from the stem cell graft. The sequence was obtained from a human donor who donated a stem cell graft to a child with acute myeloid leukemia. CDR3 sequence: CASGTGVYFGYTF. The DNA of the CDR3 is TGCGCCAGCGGAACAGGGGTTTATTTCGGCTACACCTTC.